These 24 T cell receptor beta chains came from one sample sequenced in a study of CXCR3-negative and CXCR3-positive naive CD8 T cells. Whole-study results and caveats: TRB CDR3s of CXCR3-positive naive cells were more hydrophobic than those of CXCR3-negative naive cells.

TRB cDNA libraries were made by UMI-labeled 5' RACE. Each CDR3 protein gets one entry in TCRdb, which reprocessed the 5' RACE reads and gives no DNA. Its clone listing holds over 150,000 distinct CDR3 sequences. These receptors lack a known antigen. The sequenced sample consisted of naive CXCR3+ CD8+ T cells from blood. Subset defined: CD45RO-CCR7+CD27+CD95- naive CD8+ T cells expressing CXCR3 (TNR3+). The source of these receptors is a human donor in good health. Some clones in this sample may be carry-over from other donors' samples.

This chain links TRBV4-2 with TRBJ2-7; lacking DNA, the TRBD1 call made by TCRdb goes unchecked. From germline, CDR1 is LGHNA and CDR2 YNFKEQ. This CDR3 spans 13 amino acids. Here the CDR3 reads CASSQPPQVEQYF.

The V and J genes are TRBV4-3 and TRBJ1-1; TCRdb reports TRBD1, a call that lacks DNA to check it against. The CDR3 length is 14 residues. Looked up from germline, CDR1 is LGHNA and CDR2 is YSLEER. The CDR3 spells CASTARGADTEAFF.

CDR3 protein: CASSQGFAYEQYF. The chain employs TRBV12-3 or TRBV12-4 and TRBJ2-7; TCRdb's D gene call, TRBD1, goes unchecked for lack of DNA. CDR3 length: 13 amino acids.

V usage is TRBV4-1 and J usage is TRBJ2-7; without DNA, the TCRdb call of TRBD2 cannot be checked. CDR3 length: 15 residues. In germline, CDR1 is MGHRA, CDR2 YSYEKL. The CDR3 loop is CASSQDPSEYYEQYF.

V and J are TRBV4-1 and TRBJ1-4. The length of the CDR3 is 12 residues. Germline V gives CDR1 MGHRA, CDR2 YSYEKL. CDR3 residues: CASSQDDEKLFF.

The genes are TRBV6-2 or TRBV6-3 and TRBJ2-7. The CDR3 extends over 14 amino acids. Germline V gene sequence: CDR1 MNHEY, CDR2 SVGEGT. CDR3 residues: CASSYSDTTYEQYF.

This rearrangement joins TRBV27 to TRBJ1-1; TCRdb gives TRBD1 as the D gene, but with no DNA this cannot be confirmed. This CDR3 contains 14 residues. Germline CDR1 is MNHEY and CDR2 is SMNVEV (reference sequence). The CDR3 protein is CASSFLGTTSEAFF.

This CDR3 is CASSPFLGYEQYF. The rearrangement links TRBV3-1 to TRBJ2-7. The CDR3 runs 13 residues. Germline-derived CDR1 and CDR2 are LGHDT and YNNKEL (reference sequence).

V and J are TRBV5-1 and TRBJ1-4; lacking DNA, the TRBD1 call made by TCRdb goes unchecked. CDR3 size: 15 residues. The germline V gene has CDR1 SGHRS and CDR2 YFSETQ. CDR3 region: CASSEGQGSVEKLFF.

V gene TRBV7-2 combines with J gene TRBJ1-5. Germline CDR1 is SGHTA and CDR2 is FQGNSA. There are 14 residues in the CDR3. The CDR3 protein is CASLNRGPRRPQHF.

This chain connects TRBV11-2 to TRBJ2-5; without DNA, the TCRdb call of TRBD2 cannot be checked. This CDR3 is 15 amino acids long. CDR1 SGHAT and CDR2 FQNNGV come from the germline V gene. This chain's CDR3 is CASSLRGRAQETQYF.

The chain combines TRBV4-3 with TRBJ2-3; the TCRdb call, TRBD2, lacks DNA for checking. The CDR3 spans 16 residues. CDR1 and CDR2 from the germline V gene are LGHNA and YSLEER. CDR3 protein: CASSQVLAGTPDTQYF.

This chain links TRBV2 with TRBJ2-1; TCRdb's D gene call, TRBD2, goes unchecked for lack of DNA. The CDR3 sequence is 12 residues long. The germline V gene encodes CDR1 SNHLY and CDR2 FYNNEI. CDR3 residues: CASSDGTREQFF. The full variable domain, with the rest looked up from reference TRBV2 and TRBJ2-1, is EPEVTQTPSHQVTQMGQEVILRCVPISNHLYFYWYRQILGQKVEFLVSFYNNEISEKSEIFDDQFSVERPDGSNFTLKIRSTKLEDSAMYFCASSDGTREQFFGPGTRLTVL.

V and J are TRBV15 and TRBJ2-5. CDR1 and CDR2 from the germline V gene are LNHNV and YYDKDF (reference sequence). The CDR3 totals 14 residues. CDR3 loop: CATSPRIFQETQYF. Based on the CDR3 plus reference TRBV15 and TRBJ2-5, the full variable domain is DAMVIQNPRYQVTQFGKPVTLSCSQTLNHNVMYWYQQKSSQAPKLLFHYYDKDFNNEADTPDNFQSRRPNTSFCFLDIRSPGLGDTAMYLCATSPRIFQETQYFGPGTRLLVL.

This chain joins TRBV29-1 and TRBJ2-1; the TCRdb D gene call, TRBD1, has no DNA to confirm it. This CDR3 has 13 residues. Per germline, CDR1 SQVTM and CDR2 ANQGSEA. CDR3 in amino acids: CSVRAGAGNEQFF.

This sequence joins TRBV19 and TRBJ2-7; TCRdb's D call, TRBD1, is unchecked because there is no DNA. This CDR3 has 14 amino acids. Germline V CDR1 and CDR2: LNHDA, SQIVND (reference sequence). The CDR3 region is CASSVAGGAYEQYF.

The J gene is TRBJ2-1, the V gene TRBV14; TCRdb's D gene call, TRBD2, goes unchecked for lack of DNA. CDR1 is SGHDN and CDR2 is FVKESK in the germline V gene. This CDR3 spans 15 amino acids. The CDR3 loop is CASSHRSWRDNEQFF. Full variable domain (missing parts from reference TRBV14 and TRBJ2-1): EAGVTQFPSHSVIEKGQTVTLRCDPISGHDNLYWYRRVMGKEIKFLLHFVKESKQDESGMPNNRFLAERTGGTYSTLKVQPAELEDSGVYFCASSHRSWRDNEQFFGPGTRLTVL.

The chain links TRBV7-9 to TRBJ1-1; TCRdb's D gene call, TRBD1, goes unchecked for lack of DNA. The CDR3 consists of 18 residues. CDR1 and CDR2 from the germline V gene are SEHNR and FQNEAQ (reference sequence). The chain's CDR3 is CASSLARDRWVHGTEAFF.

The chain is built from TRBV7-9 and TRBJ2-1; with no DNA, the TCRdb D assignment of TRBD2 cannot be verified. Looked up from germline, CDR1 is SEHNR and CDR2 is FQNEAQ (reference sequence). CDR3 length equals 15 residues. CDR3 protein: CASSLARGLNNEQFF.

This chain uses TRBV14 with TRBJ1-2. This CDR3 has 17 residues. Germline-derived CDR1 and CDR2 are SGHDN and FVKESK. The chain's CDR3 is CASSQETPQQFEGGYTF.

The rearrangement joins TRBV30 to TRBJ1-1; TCRdb reports TRBD1, a call that lacks DNA to check it against. CDR1 is GTSNPN, CDR2 SVGIG, per germline (reference sequence). The CDR3 is 12 residues long. CDR3 residues: CAWIGDVTEAFF.

V and J are TRBV7-9 and TRBJ2-2; TCRdb calls TRBD1, which cannot be checked without DNA. The CDR3 covers 21 residues. Germline lookup yields CDR1 SEHNR and CDR2 FQNEAQ (reference sequence). CDR3 in amino acids: CASSLAPGTGSTRWLAGELFF.

The chain couples TRBV7-9 to TRBJ1-1; TCRdb returns TRBD1, unconfirmable since there is no DNA. CDR1 is SEHNR, CDR2 FQNEAQ, per germline (reference sequence). The CDR3 contains 16 residues. Here the CDR3 reads CASSLGAGMENTEAFF.

The chain couples TRBV20-1 to TRBJ2-7. CDR1 and CDR2 from the germline V gene are DFQATT and SNEGSKA (reference sequence). This CDR3 has 15 amino acids. The CDR3 loop is CSARDLVSSSYEQYF.